The text below deals with one T cell receptor (beta chain). The entry originates in a study of blood T cell repertoires in COVID-19. J was trimmed by 5 bases and V by 6 bases; bases with no gene match: 8. The CDR3 contains 14 residues. Germline CDR1 MDHEN, CDR2 SYDVKM. The table came from immunoSEQ multiplex PCR; TCRdb's copy has only in-frame clones and leaves some out. The table records about 70,000 clones, roughly 84% of them present only once. The source material was peripheral blood. The receptor comes from a young woman with acute or convalescent COVID-19. The chain joins TRBV28 to TRBJ2-7; 9 nucleotides agree with TRBD1. The CDR3 protein is CASSPGTGRNEQYF. CDR3 coding DNA: TGTGCCAGCAGCCCCGGGACAGGGCGGAACGAGCAGTACTTC.